This entry concerns a single T cell receptor (beta chain). Libraries were prepared by immunoSEQ multiplex PCR; TCRdb keeps only in-frame clonotypes and omits some of them. The table includes 55,000 to 75,000 clones, 92% detected once. The data are from a study of technical replicates of blood from a handful of donors. Sequenced sample: T cells isolated from PBMCs. The sequence derives from a human donor in good health.

CDR3 residues: CASSRDRDYEQYF. As DNA, the CDR3 is TGCGCCAGCTCACGGGACAGGGATTACGAGCAGTACTTC. The chain links TRBV4-1 to TRBJ2-7; TRBD1 matches 9 bases. With V trimmed by 8 bases and J by 4 bases, 6 bases remained unmatched. The CDR3 length is 13 residues. The germline gives CDR1 MGHRA, CDR2 YSYEKL.